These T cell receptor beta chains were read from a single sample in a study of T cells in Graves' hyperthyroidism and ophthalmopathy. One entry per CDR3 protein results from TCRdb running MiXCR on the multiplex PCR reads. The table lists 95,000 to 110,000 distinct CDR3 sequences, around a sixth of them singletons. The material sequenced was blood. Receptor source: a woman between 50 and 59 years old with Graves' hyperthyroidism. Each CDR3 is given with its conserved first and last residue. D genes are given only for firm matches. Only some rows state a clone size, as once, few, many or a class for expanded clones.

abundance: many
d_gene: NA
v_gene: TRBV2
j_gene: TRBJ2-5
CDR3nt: TGTGCCAGCAGCCCACACAGGGGGGGAGAGACCCAGTACTTC
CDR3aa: CASSPHRGGETQYF

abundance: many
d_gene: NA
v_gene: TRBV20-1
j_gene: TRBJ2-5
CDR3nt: TGCAGTGCTGATTCCGGGGCCGAAGAGACCCAGTACTTC
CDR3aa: CSADSGAEETQYF

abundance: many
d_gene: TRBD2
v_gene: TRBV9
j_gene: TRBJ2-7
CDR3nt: TGTGCCAGCAGCGTTGCTAGCGGGAGCTACGAGCAGTACTTC
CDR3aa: CASSVASGSYEQYF

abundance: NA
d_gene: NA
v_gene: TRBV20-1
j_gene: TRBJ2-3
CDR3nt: TGCAGTGTAAGACCCAGGGTGGAGGATACGCAGTATTTT
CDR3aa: CSVRPRVEDTQYF

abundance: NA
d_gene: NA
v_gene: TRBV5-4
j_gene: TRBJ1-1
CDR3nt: TGTGCCAGCAGCTTGGTCTTCGGAAGGGACACTGAAGCTTTCTTT
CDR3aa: CASSLVFGRDTEAFF

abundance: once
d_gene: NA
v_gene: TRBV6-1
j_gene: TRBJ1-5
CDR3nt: TGTGCCAGCAGTGGCAGGGCAGGAGATCAGCCCCAGCATTTT
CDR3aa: CASSGRAGDQPQHF

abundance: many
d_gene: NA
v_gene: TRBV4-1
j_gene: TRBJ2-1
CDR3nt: TGCGCCAGCAGCCAGGCCCCTAGCGAAAGCTCCTACAATGAGCAGTTCTTC
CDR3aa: CASSQAPSESSYNEQFF

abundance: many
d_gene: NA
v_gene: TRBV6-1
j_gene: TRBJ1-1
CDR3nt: TGTGCCAGCAACCCGAGCCTGAACACTGAAGCTTTCTTT
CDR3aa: CASNPSLNTEAFF

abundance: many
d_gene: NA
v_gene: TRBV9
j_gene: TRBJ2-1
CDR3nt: TGTGCCAGCAGCGTAGGGGAGGGGGCTGCTAAACGCTACAATGAGCAGTTCTTC
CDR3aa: CASSVGEGAAKRYNEQFF

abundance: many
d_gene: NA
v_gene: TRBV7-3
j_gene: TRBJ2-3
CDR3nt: TGTGCCAGCAGCTTACTGGGGGTCACAGATACGCAGTATTTT
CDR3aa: CASSLLGVTDTQYF

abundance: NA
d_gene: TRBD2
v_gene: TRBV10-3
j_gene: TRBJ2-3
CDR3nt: TGTGCCATCAGTGACGGGGGGGCTCGATCAGATACGCAGTATTTT
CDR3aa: CAISDGGARSDTQYF

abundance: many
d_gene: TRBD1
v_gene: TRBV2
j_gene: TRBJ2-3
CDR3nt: TGTGCCAGCAGTGGGGACAGGGGGCCAGATACGCAGTATTTT
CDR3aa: CASSGDRGPDTQYF

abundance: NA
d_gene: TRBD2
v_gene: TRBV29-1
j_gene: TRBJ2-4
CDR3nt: TGCAGCGTTGAACAACTAGCGGGAGGTCCCCTAAAAAACATTCAGTACTTC
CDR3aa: CSVEQLAGGPLKNIQYF

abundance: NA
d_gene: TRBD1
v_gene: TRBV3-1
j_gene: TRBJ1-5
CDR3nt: TGTGCCAGCAGCCGGACAGGGGGTCAGCCCCAGCATTTT
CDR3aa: CASSRTGGQPQHF

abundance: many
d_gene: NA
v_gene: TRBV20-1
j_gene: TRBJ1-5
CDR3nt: TGCAGTGCTAGAGATTTCCTGTCAGATTATCAGCCCCAGCATTTT
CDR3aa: CSARDFLSDYQPQHF

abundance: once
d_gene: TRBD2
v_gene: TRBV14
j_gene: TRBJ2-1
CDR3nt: TGTGCCAGCAGCCAAGAAAACCTAGCGGGACCCCCCCCCTACAATGAGCAGTTCTTC
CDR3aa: CASSQENLAGPPPYNEQFF

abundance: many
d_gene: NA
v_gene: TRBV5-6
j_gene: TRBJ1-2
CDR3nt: TGTGCCAGCAGCTTGGATTTCAGAGCTAACTATGGCTACACCTTC
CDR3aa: CASSLDFRANYGYTF

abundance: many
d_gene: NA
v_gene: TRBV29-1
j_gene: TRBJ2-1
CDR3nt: TGCAGCGCCCCTTGGCTAGAGAGCAATGAGCAGTTCTTC
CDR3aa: CSAPWLESNEQFF

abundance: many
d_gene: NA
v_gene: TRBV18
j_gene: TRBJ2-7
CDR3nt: TGTGCCAGTAAATTGCGGAGCTCCTACGAGCAGTACTTC
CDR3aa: CASKLRSSYEQYF

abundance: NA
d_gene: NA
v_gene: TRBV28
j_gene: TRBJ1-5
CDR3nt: TGTGCCAGCAGTGAACCGGGCCCTCCATATCAGCCCCAGCATTTT
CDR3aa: CASSEPGPPYQPQHF

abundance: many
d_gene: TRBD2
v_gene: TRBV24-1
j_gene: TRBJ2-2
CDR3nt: TGTGCCACCAGTGTCGGGGGGGCTGACGGTCTCACCACCGGGGAGCTGTTTTTT
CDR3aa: CATSVGGADGLTTGELFF

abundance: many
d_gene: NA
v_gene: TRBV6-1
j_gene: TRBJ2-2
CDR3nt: TGTGCCAGCAGTCGGGAGATGAACACCGGGGAGCTGTTTTTT
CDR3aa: CASSREMNTGELFF

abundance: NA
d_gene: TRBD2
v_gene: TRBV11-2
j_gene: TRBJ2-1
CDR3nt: TGTGCCAGCAGCCCCCCGACTAGCGGGAGGGGTGAGCAGTTCTTC
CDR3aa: CASSPPTSGRGEQFF

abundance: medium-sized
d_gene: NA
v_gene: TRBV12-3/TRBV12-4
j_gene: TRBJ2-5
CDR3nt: TGTGCCAGCAGTTTCGAAGAGACCCAGTACTTC
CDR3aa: CASSFEETQYF

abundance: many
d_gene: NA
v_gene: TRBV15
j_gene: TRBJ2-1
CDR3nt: TGTGCCACCAGCAGAGTATCGAGCGCCGCATACAATGAGCAGTTCTTC
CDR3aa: CATSRVSSAAYNEQFF

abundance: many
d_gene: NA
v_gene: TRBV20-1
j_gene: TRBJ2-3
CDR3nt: TGCAGTGCTCTTTCCCTAGGAGGGTCGGACACAGATACGCAGTATTTT
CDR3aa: CSALSLGGSDTDTQYF

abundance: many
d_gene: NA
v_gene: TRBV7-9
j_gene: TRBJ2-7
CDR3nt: TGTGCCAGCAGAAGGGACTCCATAGTCTACGAGCAGTACTTC
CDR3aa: CASRRDSIVYEQYF

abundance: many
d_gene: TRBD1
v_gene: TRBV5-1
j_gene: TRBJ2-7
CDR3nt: TGCGCCAGCAGCACGGGACCCGGGACAGGGAGGGACGAGCAGTACTTC
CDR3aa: CASSTGPGTGRDEQYF

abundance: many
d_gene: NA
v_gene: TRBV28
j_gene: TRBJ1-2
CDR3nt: TGTGCCAGCAGACCCGAGGGGTTTCATGGCTACACCTTC
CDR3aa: CASRPEGFHGYTF

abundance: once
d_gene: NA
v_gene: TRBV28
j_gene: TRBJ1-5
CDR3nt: TGTGCCAGCAGATACGGGGGGACGAGAGGGGGTCAGCCCCAGCATTTT
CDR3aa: CASRYGGTRGGQPQHF

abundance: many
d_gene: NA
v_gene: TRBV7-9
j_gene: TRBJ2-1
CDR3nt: TGTGCCAGCAGCTTCTCAAAAGGGAGATACAATGAGCAGTTCTTC
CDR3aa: CASSFSKGRYNEQFF

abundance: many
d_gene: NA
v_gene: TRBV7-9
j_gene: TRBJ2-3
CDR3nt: TGTGCCAGCAGCCATGGATGGTCCGAATTGTATTTT
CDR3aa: CASSHGWSELYF

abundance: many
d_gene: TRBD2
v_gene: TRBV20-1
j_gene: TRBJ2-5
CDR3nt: TGCAGTGCTAGAAGCGGGAGGGAAAACCAAGAGACCCAGTACTTC
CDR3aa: CSARSGRENQETQYF

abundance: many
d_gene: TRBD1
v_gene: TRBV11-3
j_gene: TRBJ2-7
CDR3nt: TGTGCCAGCAGCTTAGGCCGGACAGGCGCCGCCTACGAGCAGTACTTC
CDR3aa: CASSLGRTGAAYEQYF

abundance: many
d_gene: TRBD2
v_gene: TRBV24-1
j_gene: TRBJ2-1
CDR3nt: TGTGCCACCAGTGGGCAGAGGAGCGGGAGTTTGTCCTACAATGAGCAGTTCTTC
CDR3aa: CATSGQRSGSLSYNEQFF

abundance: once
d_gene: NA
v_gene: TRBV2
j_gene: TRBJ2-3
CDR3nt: TGTGCCAGCAAATTACAGGGAGAAGAGACAGATACGCAGTATTTT
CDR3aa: CASKLQGEETDTQYF

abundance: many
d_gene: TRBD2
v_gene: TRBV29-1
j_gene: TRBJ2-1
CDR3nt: TGCAGCGTTGAAACCGGGCTAGCGGTCTCCTACAATGAGCAGTTCTTC
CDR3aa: CSVETGLAVSYNEQFF

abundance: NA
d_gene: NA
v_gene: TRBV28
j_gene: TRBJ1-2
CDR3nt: TGTGCCAGCAGTCCCGGGACACCGAGGAACTATGGCTACACCTTC
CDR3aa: CASSPGTPRNYGYTF